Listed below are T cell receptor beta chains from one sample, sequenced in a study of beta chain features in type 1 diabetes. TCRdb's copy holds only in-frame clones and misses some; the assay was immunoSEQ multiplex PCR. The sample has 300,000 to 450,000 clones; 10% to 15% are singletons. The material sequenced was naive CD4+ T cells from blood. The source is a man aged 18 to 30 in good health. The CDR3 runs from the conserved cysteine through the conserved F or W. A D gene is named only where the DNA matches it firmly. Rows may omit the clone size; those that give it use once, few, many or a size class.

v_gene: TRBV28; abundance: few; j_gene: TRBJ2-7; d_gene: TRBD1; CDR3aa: CASSWDRSFYEQYF; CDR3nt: TGTGCCAGCAGCTGGGACAGGTCGTTTTACGAGCAGTACTTC
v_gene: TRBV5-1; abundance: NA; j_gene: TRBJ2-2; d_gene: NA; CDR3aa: CASSLGISNTGELFF; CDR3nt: TGCGCCAGCAGCTTGGGTATTTCGAACACCGGGGAGCTGTTTTTT
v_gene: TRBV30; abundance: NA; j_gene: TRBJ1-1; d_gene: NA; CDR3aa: CAWSSFTEAFF; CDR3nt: TGTGCCTGGAGTTCATTCACTGAAGCTTTCTTT
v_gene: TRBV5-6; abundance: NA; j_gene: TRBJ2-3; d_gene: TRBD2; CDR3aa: CASSHPGGASTDTQYF; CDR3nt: TGTGCCAGCAGCCACCCCGGGGGGGCGAGCACAGATACGCAGTATTTT
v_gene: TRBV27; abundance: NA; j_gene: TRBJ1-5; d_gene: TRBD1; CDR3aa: CASSPGDRGHQPQHF; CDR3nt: TGTGCCAGCAGTCCTGGAGACAGGGGTCATCAGCCCCAGCATTTT
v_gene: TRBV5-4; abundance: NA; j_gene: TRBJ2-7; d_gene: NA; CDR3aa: CAAGWGPKYEQYF; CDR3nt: TGTGCCGCGGGGTGGGGTCCGAAATACGAGCAGTACTTC
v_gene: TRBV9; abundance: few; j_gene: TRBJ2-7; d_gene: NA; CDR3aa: CASSAGQTSYEQYF; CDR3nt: TGTGCCAGCAGCGCGGGTCAGACCTCCTACGAGCAGTACTTC
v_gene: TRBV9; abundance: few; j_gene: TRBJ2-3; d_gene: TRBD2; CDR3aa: CASSVRTSGETDTQYF; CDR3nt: TGTGCCAGCAGCGTAAGGACTAGCGGGGAAACAGATACGCAGTATTTT
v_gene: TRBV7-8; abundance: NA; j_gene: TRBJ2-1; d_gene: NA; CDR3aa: CASSLALGVPHNEQFF; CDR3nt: TGTGCCAGCAGCTTAGCGCTCGGGGTCCCCCACAATGAGCAGTTCTTC
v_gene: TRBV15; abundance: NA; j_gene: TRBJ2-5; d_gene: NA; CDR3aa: CATSRDPSYQETQYF; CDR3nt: TGTGCCACCAGCAGAGACCCCTCGTACCAAGAGACCCAGTACTTC
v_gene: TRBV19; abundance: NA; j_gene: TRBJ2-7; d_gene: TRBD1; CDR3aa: CASSTQGNSYEQYF; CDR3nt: TGTGCCAGTAGTACACAGGGGAACTCCTACGAGCAGTACTTC
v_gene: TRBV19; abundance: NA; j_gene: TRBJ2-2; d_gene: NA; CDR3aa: CASSHSTGELFF; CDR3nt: TGTGCCAGTAGTCATAGCACCGGGGAGCTGTTTTTT
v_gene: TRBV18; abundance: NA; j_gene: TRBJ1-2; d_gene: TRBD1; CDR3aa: CASSPPNHSTGGIGGYTF; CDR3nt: TGTGCCAGCTCACCTCCAAACCATTCGACAGGGGGCATAGGGGGCTACACCTTC
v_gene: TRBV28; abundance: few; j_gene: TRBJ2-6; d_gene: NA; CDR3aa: CASSSIGTILSGANVLTF; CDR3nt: TGTGCCAGCAGCTCCATCGGGACAATCCTTTCCGGGGCCAACGTCCTGACTTTC
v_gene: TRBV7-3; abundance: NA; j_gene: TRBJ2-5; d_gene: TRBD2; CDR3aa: CASSPGRGQETQYF; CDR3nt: TGTGCCAGCTCCCCCGGGAGGGGGCAAGAGACCCAGTACTTC
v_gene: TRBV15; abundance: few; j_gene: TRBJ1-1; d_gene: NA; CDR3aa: CATSTPRGGRNTEAFF; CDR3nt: TGTGCCACCAGCACCCCAAGGGGGGGCAGGAACACTGAAGCTTTCTTT
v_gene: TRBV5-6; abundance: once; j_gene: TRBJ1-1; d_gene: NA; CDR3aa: CASSLVSRNTEAFF; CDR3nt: TGTGCCAGCAGCTTAGTGAGCCGGAACACTGAAGCTTTCTTT
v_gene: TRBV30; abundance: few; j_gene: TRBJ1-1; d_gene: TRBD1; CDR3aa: CAWMRGRVYTEAFF; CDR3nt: TGTGCCTGGATGAGGGGGCGAGTTTACACTGAAGCTTTCTTT
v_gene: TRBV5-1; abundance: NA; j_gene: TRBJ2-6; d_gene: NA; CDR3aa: CASSLAAGAGANVLTF; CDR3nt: TGCGCCAGCAGCTTGGCAGCAGGGGCTGGGGCCAACGTCCTGACTTTC
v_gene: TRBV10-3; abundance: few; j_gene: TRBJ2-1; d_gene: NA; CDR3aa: CAISEYEADNEQFF; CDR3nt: TGTGCCATCAGTGAGTATGAAGCTGACAATGAGCAGTTCTTC